The 32 T cell receptor beta chains in this list originate from one sample, sequenced in a study of T-cell reconstitution after alpha-beta-depleted transplantation in children. Unique molecular identifiers were built into the TCRbeta library. TCRdb re-called the PCR reads through MiXCR, storing one row per CDR3 protein. This sample carries 610,000 or so distinct CDR3 sequences, 27% of them seen once, and the ten largest clones take just over 35%. Sample: PBMCs, taken before TCRalphabeta/CD19-depleted stem cell transplant. The receptors here all came from a boy younger than two with Wiskott-Aldrich syndrome, due to receive a stem cell transplant.

The table lists this clonotype with a few counts. The chain combines TRBV5-1 with TRBJ1-5; D not certain. The germline V gene encodes CDR1 SGHRS and CDR2 YFSETQ. The CDR3 has 15 residues. V was clipped by 3 bases and J by 0 bases, with 10 bases between them. This chain's CDR3 is CASSSQSNSNQPQHF. The CDR3 DNA sequence: TGCGCCAGCAGCTCGCAGTCTAATAGCAATCAGCCCCAGCATTTT.

This clonotype was observed a handful of times. The chain has TRBV7-6 and TRBJ2-7, with 10 bases aligning to TRBD1. This CDR3 is built from 15 residues. The junction had 3 bases not matched to a gene; V was cut back by 0 bases and J by 4 bases. Germline CDR1 is SGHVS and CDR2 is FNYEAQ. The CDR3 DNA is TGTGCCAGCAGCTTAGCGCAGGGACAGGGGTACGAGCAGTACTTC. It is translated as CASSLAQGQGYEQYF.

This clonotype came up a few times. The V and J genes are TRBV7-9 and TRBJ1-4; D is ambiguous. Germline CDR1 SEHNR, CDR2 FQNEAQ (reference sequence). The CDR3 is 16 amino acids. Trimming left V 0 bases short and J 1 base short, with 9 bases between. The CDR3 region is CASSLARTLTNEKLFF. DNA of the CDR3: TGTGCCAGCAGCTTAGCGCGGACCTTAACTAATGAAAAACTGTTTTTT.

A few counts support this clonotype. The chain recombines TRBV20-1 with TRBJ1-2, with D possibly TRBD1 on 6 matching bases. Germline CDR1 and CDR2: DFQATT and SNEGSKA (reference sequence). The CDR3 is made up of 13 amino acids. V lost 4 bases to trimming and J lost 0 bases, with 9 bases between them. The CDR3 spells CSAIGQPNYGYTF. CDR3 sequence (DNA): TGCAGTGCTATAGGACAGCCTAACTATGGCTACACCTTC.

This clonotype came up a few times. This rearrangement joins TRBV12-3 or TRBV12-4 to TRBJ1-3, with no clear D. This CDR3 contains 17 residues. Trimming left V 5 bases short and J 0 bases short, with 17 bases between. The CDR3 DNA reads as TGTGCCAGCAGTCCCAGGATGACCCTGAGCTCTGGAAACACCATATATTTT. Protein: CASSPRMTLSSGNTIYF.

This chain joins TRBV4-1 and TRBJ2-7; TRBD2 aligns across 10 bases. The ends lost 4 bases at V and 3 bases at J; junction bases unmatched: 9. CDR1 MGHRA and CDR2 YSYEKL come from the germline V gene. The CDR3 is made up of 16 amino acids. The DNA of the CDR3 is TGCGCCAGCAGCCGGGGACTAGCGAGAGGAAGCTACGAGCAGTACTTC. It specifies CASSRGLARGSYEQYF.

The J gene is TRBJ1-2, the V gene TRBV7-2; D is possibly TRBD1 (5 bases). Looked up from germline, CDR1 is SGHTA and CDR2 is FQGNSA. V lost 4 bases, J lost 4 bases, and 13 bases lay in between. The CDR3 sequence is 14 residues long. The CDR3 region is CASSWGDRPYGYTF. CDR3 nucleotides: TGTGCCAGCAGCTGGGGCGACAGACCCTATGGCTACACCTTC. The complete variable domain, with remaining parts taken from reference TRBV7-2 and TRBJ1-2, reads GAGVSQSPSNKVTEKGKDVELRCDPISGHTALYWYRQSLGQGLEFLIYFQGNSAPDKSGLPSDRFSAERTGGSVSTLTIQRTQQEDSAVYLCASSWGDRPYGYTFGSGTRLTVV.

This clonotype came up a few times. The V gene is TRBV14, the J gene TRBJ2-5, with a possible D match to TRBD2 (6 bases). The CDR3 spans 15 residues. Germline CDR1 reads SGHDN; CDR2 reads FVKESK. V was shortened by 2 bases and J by 4 bases, with 14 bases between the two germline ends. The CDR3 coding sequence is TGTGCCAGCAGCCAAAGATGGCGGGAAGTAGAGACCCAGTACTTC. Its translation is CASSQRWREVETQYF.

This clonotype was seen only a few times. As DNA, the CDR3 is TGCAGCGTTGCGATTACCTACGAGCAGTACTTC. As protein: CSVAITYEQYF. The rearrangement uses TRBV29-1 and TRBJ2-7; no definite D call. The CDR3 covers 11 residues. Germline V CDR1 and CDR2: SQVTM, ANQGSEA. V lost 4 bases, J lost 2 bases, and 6 bases lay in between.

This clonotype showed up many times. This chain connects TRBV20-1 to TRBJ2-1; 9 bases are a match to TRBD2. CDR3 length equals 17 residues. Germline V gene sequence: CDR1 DFQATT, CDR2 SNEGSKA (reference sequence). V was pared by 5 bases and J by 2 bases, with 13 bases of the junction left unmatched. CDR3 loop: CSASAFGGRVTYNEQFF. The CDR3 DNA follows: TGCAGTGCTTCTGCTTTCGGCGGGAGGGTGACCTACAATGAGCAGTTCTTC.

This clonotype was seen more than once but under ten times. This sequence joins TRBV20-1 and TRBJ2-2; 10 bases align to TRBD2. This CDR3 region has 16 residues. The germline V gene has CDR1 DFQATT and CDR2 SNEGSKA (reference sequence). Unmatched junction bases numbered 5, after V lost 3 bases and J lost 1 base. The CDR3 DNA reads as TGCAGTGCTAGGGACGGACTAGCGGAGAACACCGGGGAGCTGTTTTTT. Protein sequence: CSARDGLAENTGELFF.

The J gene is TRBJ2-1, the V gene TRBV20-1, with 10 bases aligning to TRBD2. CDR1 and CDR2 (germline): DFQATT, SNEGSKA (reference sequence). The CDR3 contains 13 residues. Trimming at V came to 7 bases and at J to 3 bases, leaving 3 bases not matched to a gene. CDR3 region: CSGRTSGYNEQFF. The CDR3 DNA reads TGCAGTGGAAGGACTAGCGGCTACAATGAGCAGTTCTTC.

The table lists this clonotype with many counts. This chain uses TRBV12-3 or TRBV12-4 with TRBJ1-5; 8 bases agree with TRBD1. This CDR3 is built from 14 residues. The V and J ends lost 6 bases and 2 bases, in that order; junction bases with no gene match: 3. The CDR3 DNA reads TGTGCCAGCAGCCAGGGACAGGGCAATCAGCCCCAGCATTTT. It is translated as CASSQGQGNQPQHF.

CDR3: CSAQLAGPSNEQFF. The CDR3 DNA reads TGCAGTGCTCAACTAGCGGGGCCCTCCAATGAGCAGTTCTTC. J is TRBJ2-1 and V is TRBV20-1; 10 bases agree with TRBD2. CDR3 length equals 14 residues. The V gene's germline CDR1 is DFQATT and CDR2 SNEGSKA (reference sequence). V shed 5 bases and J 6 bases; nucleotides not matched to a gene: 7.

The chain recombines TRBV28 with TRBJ1-5; D is possibly TRBD1 (6 bases). Germline lookup yields CDR1 MDHEN and CDR2 SYDVKM. The CDR3 has 14 amino acids. V was trimmed by 3 bases and J by 6 bases, leaving 12 bases between them. This CDR3 is CASSFRGSGQPQHF. CDR3 nucleotides: TGTGCCAGCAGTTTCAGGGGAAGTGGTCAGCCCCAGCATTTT. Full variable domain (rest looked up from reference TRBV28 and TRBJ1-5): DVKVTQSSRYLVKRTGEKVFLECVQDMDHENMFWYRQDPGLGLRLIYFSYDVKMKEKGDIPEGYSVSREKKERFSLILESASTNQTSMYLCASSFRGSGQPQHFGDGTRLSIL.

This clonotype has just a few counts. V gene TRBV20-1 combines with J gene TRBJ2-1; 11 positions match TRBD2. The V gene's germline CDR1 is DFQATT and CDR2 SNEGSKA (reference sequence). The junction had 10 bases not matched to a gene; V was cut back by 6 bases and J by 0 bases. The length of the CDR3 is 17 residues. This chain's CDR3 is CSAELAGVFSSYNEQFF. DNA of the CDR3: TGCAGTGCGGAACTAGCGGGAGTGTTCTCCTCCTACAATGAGCAGTTCTTC.

This clonotype was seen only once. The chain joins TRBV5-1 to TRBJ1-1; 8 positions match TRBD1. This CDR3 has 14 amino acids. Germline V gene data show CDR1 as SGHRS and CDR2 as YFSETQ. Trimming took 4 bases from V and 4 from J; bases not matched to a gene: 6. The CDR3 here is CASSTTGGGTEAFF. CDR3 DNA: TGCGCCAGCAGCACCACAGGGGGGGGCACTGAAGCTTTCTTT.

J is TRBJ2-1 and V is TRBV6-2 or TRBV6-3; tentative D call: TRBD2 (6 bases). Trimming shortened V by 8 bases and J by 1 base, and 15 bases separated the two germline ends. The CDR3 is made up of 15 amino acids. Germline lookup yields CDR1 MNHEY and CDR2 SVGEGT. CDR3 nucleotide sequence: TGTGCCAGCGAGTTGGACGGGAGATCCTACAATGAGCAGTTCTTC. Its translation: CASELDGRSYNEQFF.

V is TRBV12-3 or TRBV12-4 and J is TRBJ2-5; weak D call: TRBD2 (7 bases). This CDR3 comprises 14 residues. Trimming cost V 5 bases and J 3 bases, with 13 bases left between them. The CDR3 DNA sequence: TGTGCCAGCAGTCTAGGGGGGGGAAAAGAGACCCAGTACTTC. Its translation is CASSLGGGKETQYF.

This clonotype occurred a few times. The rearrangement joins TRBV9 to TRBJ2-2, with 8 bases that match TRBD2. From germline, CDR1 is SGDLS and CDR2 YYNGEE. CDR3 length equals 15 residues. Unmatched junction bases numbered 2, after V lost 0 bases and J lost 4 bases. The CDR3 DNA sequence: TGTGCCAGCAGCGTAGAGGGACTAGGCACCGGGGAGCTGTTTTTT. Encoded protein: CASSVEGLGTGELFF.

V usage is TRBV20-1 and J usage is TRBJ1-2, with D possibly TRBD1 on 6 matching bases. The germline V gene has CDR1 DFQATT and CDR2 SNEGSKA (reference sequence). This CDR3 contains 13 residues. The V end was cut by 3 bases, the J end by 2 bases, with 10 bases between. The CDR3 loop is CSASAQGNYGYTF. CDR3 bases: TGCAGTGCTAGTGCTCAGGGGAACTATGGCTACACCTTC.

This clonotype was seen a few times. This CDR3 is CASSELGPGWADTQYF. The CDR3 nucleotides read TGTGCCAGCAGTGAACTCGGGCCTGGTTGGGCAGATACGCAGTATTTT. This chain links TRBV2 with TRBJ2-3; D gene ambiguous. CDR1 is SNHLY, CDR2 FYNNEI, per germline. This CDR3 is built from 16 residues. V was clipped by 2 bases and J by 4 bases, with 16 bases between them.

This clonotype has just a few counts. The chain couples TRBV20-1 to TRBJ2-1; TRBD2 matches at 14 bases. V lost 0 bases and J lost 3; bases outside the gene matches: 13. The CDR3 is made up of 20 amino acids. CDR1 is DFQATT, CDR2 SNEGSKA, per germline (reference sequence). The CDR3 loop is CSARDPLGLAGGINYNEQFF. The CDR3 bases are TGCAGTGCTAGAGATCCTCTTGGACTAGCGGGAGGTATAAACTACAATGAGCAGTTCTTC.

This clonotype was detected once. Relative to the germline gene, one junction end is altered; a read error may explain this. The chain recombines TRBV10-3 with TRBJ2-5, with D possibly TRBD1 on 6 matching bases. CDR3 size: 14 residues. Germline-derived CDR1 and CDR2 are ENHRY and SYGVKD. The CDR3 spells CAISESGQKETRYF. The CDR3 DNA follows: TGTGCCATCAGTGAGTCGGGACAAAAAGAGACCCGGTACTTC.

This clonotype turned up a few times. The chain is built from TRBV4-2 and TRBJ2-7, with TRBD2 matching 12 bases. The CDR3 loop spans 18 amino acids. Germline values: CDR1 LGHNA, CDR2 YNFKEQ. The V and J ends lost 4 bases and 2 bases, in that order; junction bases with no gene match: 12. In nucleotides, the CDR3 is TGTGCCAGCAGCCCCGGACTAGCGGGACGAGGACGAACCTACGAGCAGTACTTC. Encoded protein: CASSPGLAGRGRTYEQYF.

This chain connects TRBV12-3 or TRBV12-4 to TRBJ2-1, with 13 bases aligning to TRBD2. The CDR3 is 17 amino acids. V trimming: 1 base; J trimming: 8 bases; junction bases outside the gene matches: 8. The CDR3 region is CASSLGLGLAGEDEQFF. The CDR3, as DNA: TGTGCCAGCAGTTTAGGTCTCGGACTAGCGGGAGAAGATGAGCAGTTCTTC.

This clonotype was seen more than once but under ten times. The V and J genes are TRBV5-1 and TRBJ2-3; the match to TRBD2 covers 7 bases. Trimming at V came to 4 bases and at J to 5 bases, leaving 13 bases not matched to a gene. Germline V gives CDR1 SGHRS, CDR2 YFSETQ. The CDR3 covers 16 residues. The CDR3 nucleotides are TGCGCCAGCAGCGCTGGGTTGGCGGGAGTTGTAGATACGCAGTATTTT. Translating it yields CASSAGLAGVVDTQYF.

The rearrangement links TRBV20-1 to TRBJ2-7; TRBD1 matches at 8 bases. The V and J ends lost 0 bases and 3 bases, in that order; junction bases with no gene match: 7. The CDR3 runs to 15 residues. Germline values: CDR1 DFQATT, CDR2 SNEGSKA (reference sequence). The CDR3 loop reads CSARDWTGLDYEQYF. CDR3 in DNA: TGCAGTGCTAGAGATTGGACAGGGTTGGACTACGAGCAGTACTTC.

This clonotype was observed a few times. The rearrangement joins TRBV5-1 to TRBJ2-1; 9 bases align to TRBD2. V shed 1 base, J shed 4 bases, and the junction held 6 bases outside the gene matches. CDR1 is SGHRS and CDR2 is YFSETQ in the germline V gene. CDR3 size: 16 residues. The CDR3 DNA is TGCGCCAGCAGCTTGAGGGGGACTAGCCCATACAATGAGCAGTTCTTC. Amino acid sequence: CASSLRGTSPYNEQFF.

V and J are TRBV19 and TRBJ1-5; D might be TRBD1 (6 bases). The CDR3 contains 19 residues. V lost 0 bases, J lost 0 bases, and 18 bases lay in between. Germline V gene data show CDR1 as LNHDA and CDR2 as SQIVND (reference sequence). The CDR3, as DNA: TGTGCCAGTAGTATAGATTTCCGGGACACTACAAGTAGCAATCAGCCCCAGCATTTT. Its protein product is CASSIDFRDTTSSNQPQHF.

The genes are TRBV5-1 and TRBJ2-3; TRBD1 matches at 10 bases. Germline V CDR1 and CDR2: SGHRS, YFSETQ. The junction had 7 bases not matched to a gene; V was cut back by 2 bases and J by 4 bases. This CDR3 has 16 amino acids. The CDR3 DNA reads as TGCGCCAGCAGCTTCGGCCGGGACAGGGGCGCAGATACGCAGTATTTT. It encodes CASSFGRDRGADTQYF.

CDR3 region: CASKRDRVESTEAFF. The DNA for the CDR3 is TGCGCCAGTAAACGGGACAGGGTAGAGAGCACTGAAGCTTTCTTT. The chain has TRBV10-2 and TRBJ1-1; 9 bases align to TRBD1. This CDR3 has 15 residues. The V and J ends lost 9 bases and 4 bases, in that order; junction bases with no gene match: 12. Germline-derived CDR1 and CDR2 are WSHSY and SAAADI.